A selection of T cell receptor beta chains follows, all from one sample in a study of T cells in Graves' hyperthyroidism and ophthalmopathy. TCRdb processed the multiplex PCR reads anew with MiXCR; each CDR3 protein has one entry. The sample lists approximately 560,000 distinct CDR3 sequences; about half were seen once. Material: peripheral blood or thyroid tissue (not recorded which). Every receptor here comes from a woman younger than 35 with Graves' hyperthyroidism. Both conserved end residues are part of each CDR3. The order of the fields is clone size, V gene, D gene, J gene, CDR3 length, CDR3 DNA, CDR3 protein. The D gene is left open where the match is weak. A clone size is listed for some rows: how often the clone was seen (once, few, many), or a class if it is expanded.

>many|TRBV29-1|TRBD1|TRBJ2-5|13
TGCAGCGGCGAGAGGCAGGGGGCAGAGACCCAGTACTTC
CSGERQGAETQYF
>few|TRBV7-8|NA|TRBJ1-3|16
TGTGCCAGCAGCTTAGCGAAACGGCAGCGCGGAAACACCATATATTTT
CASSLAKRQRGNTIYF
>NA|TRBV20-1|NA|TRBJ2-2|14
TGCAGTGCTAGGGGGGGAGCGAACACCGGGGAGCTGTTTTTT
CSARGGANTGELFF
>few|TRBV7-2|TRBD1|TRBJ1-1|14
TGTGCCAGCAGCCAACAGGGGGCAGGCACTGAAGCTTTCTTT
CASSQQGAGTEAFF
>NA|TRBV7-9|NA|TRBJ1-6|14
TGCGCCAGCGCCCCGGAGGCAGCTAATTCACCCCTCCACTTT
CASAPEAANSPLHF
>many|TRBV19|NA|TRBJ1-4|12
TGTGCCAGTAGTCCCAGTCCAGAAAAACTGTTTTTT
CASSPSPEKLFF
>many|TRBV24-1|NA|TRBJ1-2|14
TGTGCCACCAGTCCGGGACCTACTAACTATGGCTACACCTTC
CATSPGPTNYGYTF
>NA|TRBV7-1|NA|TRBJ1-1|11
TGTGCCAGCAGCTCCCCGGCAGGGGCTTTCTTT
CASSSPAGAFF
>few|TRBV7-3|NA|TRBJ2-5|15
TGTGCCAGCAGCGATAGCGGCGCCCGGGGAGAGACCCAGTACTTC
CASSDSGARGETQYF
>few|TRBV19|TRBD1|TRBJ2-5|17
TGTGCCAGTAGGGCCGGGACAGGGGGCGCGACCCAAGAGACCCAGTACTTC
CASRAGTGGATQETQYF
>NA|TRBV29-1|NA|TRBJ1-2|12
TGCAGCCGGACCCAGATTGACTATGGCTACACCTTC
CSRTQIDYGYTF
>once|TRBV25-1|NA|TRBJ1-4|13
TGTGCCAGCGTAGAACAGGGCCCTGAAAAACTGTTTTTT
CASVEQGPEKLFF